This T cell receptor beta chain stems from a study of blood T cell repertoires in COVID-19. Study at large: Samples came from the United States, Italy and Spain, spanning acute and convalescent COVID-19. From T cells, B-cell-depleted T cells, or PBMCs came the material, which was cDNA or gDNA.

Original handling: For nucleated cells, counts were estimated from reference gene primer amplification. Generated by immunoSEQ multiplex PCR, the TCRdb table keeps only in-frame clones and is missing some. Clonal size and the V and J genes are those of that table, whereas D and trimming came from the DNA. This sample has fewer than 25,000 clones, with 75% to 90% found just once. This clone was counted only a few times. The TCR sequence derives from a human donor with active COVID-19. The donor label of this sample is uncertain. Material for sequencing was peripheral blood.

The CDR3 here is CASSLETSGNTGELFF. The CDR3 coding sequence is TGTGCCAGCAGCTTAGAGACTAGCGGGAACACCGGGGAGCTGTTTTTT. The rearrangement joins TRBV11-2 to TRBJ2-2, with 9 bases fitting TRBD2. Germline V gives CDR1 SGHAT, CDR2 FQNNGV. This CDR3 has 16 residues. Trimming cost V 0 bases and J 1 base; bases outside gene matches: 0.